These 14 T cell receptor beta chains were sequenced from one sample in a study of cytomegalovirus exposure and HLA in healthy donors. The primer mix had 60 Vbeta and 13 Jbeta primers. Generated by immunoSEQ multiplex PCR, the TCRdb table keeps only in-frame clones and is missing some. The sample has over 120,000 clones; around 79% are singletons. Sequenced sample: PBMCs. These receptors were taken from a male donor in good health and CMV-seronegative.

The gene calls are TRBV2 and TRBJ2-7, with D unclear. The CDR3 runs 12 residues. Germline lookup yields CDR1 SNHLY and CDR2 FYNNEI. V was cut by 3 bases and J by 8 bases, with 11 bases left in between. The CDR3, as DNA: TGTGCCAGCAGTGACCCACAATCCAAGCAGTACTTC. Encoded protein: CASSDPQSKQYF.

The chain is built from TRBV7-6 and TRBJ2-7, with TRBD1 matching 7 bases. V lost 6 bases, J lost 5 bases, and 10 bases stayed unmatched. The CDR3 extends over 14 amino acids. Germline CDR1 is SGHVS and CDR2 is FNYEAQ. The CDR3 is CASSPRGGGDEQYF. The CDR3 DNA follows: TGTGCCAGCAGTCCGCGAGGGGGCGGCGACGAGCAGTACTTC.

The genes are TRBV7-3 and TRBJ2-3, with D possibly being TRBD2 (5 bases). The germline V gene encodes CDR1 SGHTA and CDR2 FQGTGA. The CDR3 is 16 amino acids. Between the trimmed V and J ends, which lost 2 bases and 1 base, there was a span of 13 bases. Here the CDR3 DNA reads TGTGCCAGCAGCTTACTTACGGGGAAGGGCACAGATACGCAGTATTTT. Protein sequence: CASSLLTGKGTDTQYF.

The chain uses TRBV4-1 and TRBJ1-2; the match to TRBD1 covers 8 bases. The V gene end was trimmed by 0 bases and the J gene end by 8 bases; junction bases not matched to a gene: 11. The CDR3 has 16 residues. Germline assignment: CDR1 MGHRA and CDR2 YSYEKL. The CDR3 here is CASSQDLRPGGRGYTF. In nucleotides, the CDR3 is TGCGCCAGCAGCCAAGATCTAAGGCCAGGGGGCAGGGGCTACACCTTC.

V and J are TRBV6-5 and TRBJ1-1, with D uncertain. CDR3 length: 14 residues. Germline V gives CDR1 MNHEY, CDR2 SVGAGI. The V gene lost 6 bases and the J gene lost 4 bases, with 15 bases spanning the gap. Here the CDR3 DNA reads TGTGCCAGCAGCTTGGACGGAGGGAGCACTGAAGCTTTCTTT. It is translated as CASSLDGGSTEAFF.

CDR3 sequence (DNA): TGTGCCAGCAGCGCCGGGGATCAGCCCCAGCATTTT. Amino acid sequence: CASSAGDQPQHF. This chain connects TRBV9 to TRBJ1-5; the D is unclear. The CDR3 is made up of 12 amino acids. Germline V CDR1 and CDR2: SGDLS, YYNGEE. The germline V and J ends were trimmed by 3 bases and 5 bases, with 6 bases remaining between them.

The chain has TRBV6-1 and TRBJ1-5; TRBD1 matches at 8 bases. The CDR3 is 16 amino acids. Germline loops: CDR1 MNHNS, CDR2 SASEGT. V trimming: 0 bases; J trimming: 1 base; junction bases outside the gene matches: 2. CDR3 DNA: TGTGCCAGCAGTGAAGCCAGGACAGGGAGCAATCAGCCCCAGCATTTT. It translates to CASSEARTGSNQPQHF.

V and J are TRBV7-6 and TRBJ1-2; 8 positions agree with TRBD1. CDR3 length: 14 amino acids. In germline, CDR1 is SGHVS, CDR2 FNYEAQ. Losses at the gene ends were 5 bases for V and 4 bases for J; bases not matched to a gene: 6. The CDR3 nucleotides are TGTGCCAGCAGCGCCGGACAGGGAGGCTATGGCTACACCTTC. Translated: CASSAGQGGYGYTF.

The rearrangement uses TRBV11-2 and TRBJ1-6; D is perhaps TRBD1 (5 bases). Germline-derived CDR1 and CDR2 are SGHAT and FQNNGV. The V gene lost 0 bases and the J gene lost 0 bases, with 6 bases spanning the gap. The CDR3 is 16 amino acids. The CDR3 DNA reads as TGTGCCAGCAGCTTAGAGGGGGGCTCCTATAATTCACCCCTCCACTTT. This encodes CASSLEGGSYNSPLHF.

The chain uses TRBV15 and TRBJ1-1, with D perhaps TRBD1 (5 bases). Between the trimmed V and J ends, which lost 0 bases and 3 bases, there was a span of 8 bases. Germline-derived CDR1 and CDR2 are LNHNV and YYDKDF (reference sequence). CDR3 length: 14 residues. The CDR3 protein is CATSRDRADTEAFF. DNA for the CDR3: TGTGCCACCAGCAGAGACAGGGCGGACACTGAAGCTTTCTTT.

This clone has only a few counts. V usage is TRBV11-1 and J usage is TRBJ1-2, with no clear D. The CDR3 spans 17 residues. The germline V and J ends were trimmed by 1 base and 4 bases, with 19 bases remaining between them. Germline CDR1 and CDR2: SGHAT and FQDESV (reference sequence). The CDR3 coding sequence is TGTGCCAGCAGCTTAGTCGCTTCGCCAGGTCGATTCTATGGCTACACCTTC. Translated: CASSLVASPGRFYGYTF.

The chain recombines TRBV6-1 with TRBJ2-7; TRBD1 is a possible D gene (6 bases). V was pared by 2 bases and J by 1 base, with 9 bases between. This CDR3 is built from 14 residues. Germline CDR1 and CDR2: MNHNS and SASEGT. CDR3 sequence reads: CASSEWGPSYEQYF. The CDR3 DNA reads TGTGCCAGCAGTGAATGGGGGCCGTCCTACGAGCAGTACTTC.

The CDR3 region is CASSLGQGAGNIQYF. Here the CDR3 DNA reads TGTGCCAGCAGCTTAGGACAGGGGGCTGGAAACATTCAGTACTTC. The chain links TRBV7-9 to TRBJ2-4, with TRBD1 identical over 10 bases. The CDR3 is 15 residues long. J was trimmed by 6 bases and V by 1 base; bases with no gene match: 3. Germline CDR1 SEHNR, CDR2 FQNEAQ (reference sequence).

The chain combines TRBV11-2 with TRBJ2-7; the match to TRBD2 covers 7 bases. There are 15 residues in the CDR3. J was trimmed by 2 bases and V by 5 bases; bases with no gene match: 9. From germline, CDR1 is SGHAT and CDR2 FQNNGV. CDR3 DNA: TGTGCCAGCAGCGTGGGACTATCGGGTCCCTACGAGCAGTACTTC. This sequence encodes CASSVGLSGPYEQYF.